Here is one T cell receptor beta chain with its context. Its antigen remains unknown. The CDR3 is 14 amino acids. Trimming took 5 bases from V and 2 from J, leaving 11 bases between them. The data derive from a study of T-cell reconstitution after alpha-beta-depleted transplantation in children. Study-level points and caveats: Elevated TCRbeta diversity at day 60 was traced, in some patients, to surviving recipient T cells and thymic progenitors. Several hundred expanded graft clones reportedly supplied alpha-beta T cells about two months after transplant. Most T-cell counts and diversity one year after the transplant came from T cells that were newly produced.

Using unique molecular identifiers, the investigators prepared the TCRbeta library. Each CDR3 protein is one row after TCRdb ran MiXCR on the PCR reads. The sample has almost 600,000 distinct CDR3 sequences, over 20% seen once; the top ten hold under 45%. The V call is TRBV12-3 or TRBV12-4, the J call TRBJ2-3; D may be TRBD1 (5 bases). The TCR was taken from a boy younger than two with Wiskott-Aldrich syndrome, due to receive a stem cell transplant. The sample was PBMCs, taken before TCRalphabeta/CD19-depleted stem cell transplant. CDR3 nucleotides: TGTGCCAGCAGTCGGACACTCTACACAGATACGCAGTATTTT. As protein: CASSRTLYTDTQYF.